A single sample is the source of the 14 T cell receptor beta chains below, sequenced in a study of high-grade serous ovarian cancer treatment subgroups. Sequencing used immunoSEQ multiplex PCR; TCRdb keeps in-frame clones, though not all of them. Found here are about 2,500 clones, roughly 80% of them singletons; the top ten hold around 8.8%. Tumor tissue was taken before any definitive surgery or chemotherapy was given. The specimen sequenced was tumor tissue. The receptors were sampled from a human donor with high-grade serous ovarian cancer.

The rearrangement links TRBV4-1 to TRBJ2-1, with D possibly being TRBD2 (5 bases). Germline CDR1 reads MGHRA; CDR2 reads YSYEKL. The CDR3 totals 15 residues. The V end lost 4 bases, the J end lost 5 bases, and 15 bases lay between the germline ends. The CDR3 DNA follows: TGCGCCAGCAGCCGGGAGCAAGGCGCCGACAATGAGCAGTTCTTC. Its protein is CASSREQGADNEQFF.

Only one count was recorded for this clone. V gene TRBV10-2 combines with J gene TRBJ1-5; 12 positions agree with TRBD1. This CDR3 region has 16 residues. Unmatched junction bases numbered 4, after V lost 2 bases and J lost 5 bases. The germline gives CDR1 WSHSY, CDR2 SAAADI. CDR3 DNA sequence: TGCGCCAGCAGTGAGCGGGACAGGGGGCACGATCAGCCCCAGCATTTT. This encodes CASSERDRGHDQPQHF.

By its share, this clone is large. This chain joins TRBV7-9 and TRBJ1-6; 8 nucleotides match TRBD1. There are 18 residues in the CDR3. V was clipped by 5 bases and J by 0 bases; unmatched bases: 9. Germline CDR1 SEHNR, CDR2 FQNEAQ (reference sequence). The CDR3 reads CASSPWTGRSSYNSPLHF. Written as DNA, the CDR3 is TGTGCCAGCAGCCCTTGGACAGGGAGAAGCTCCTATAATTCACCCCTCCACTTT.

This clone has just a few counts. This sequence joins TRBV29-1 and TRBJ2-2, with TRBD2 matching 7 bases. The CDR3 length is 12 residues. Germline trimming cut 6 bases from V and 6 bases from J; bases unmatched to any gene: 4. The germline V gene encodes CDR1 SQVTM and CDR2 ANQGSEA. CDR3 in DNA: TGCAGCGTGGAACGGGGGGCCGGGGAGCTGTTTTTT. This encodes CSVERGAGELFF.

The chain has TRBV28 and TRBJ2-7, with D maybe TRBD1 (6 bases). CDR3 length: 11 residues. Deletions cut 5 bases from V and 10 bases from J, with 12 bases between. From germline, CDR1 is MDHEN and CDR2 SYDVKM. Written as DNA, the CDR3 is TGTGCCAGCAGTGGCAACAGGGATCAGTACTTC. Protein: CASSGNRDQYF.

This clone has a single count. The chain links TRBV19 to TRBJ1-1; D is undetermined. The CDR3 is 15 residues long. CDR1 and CDR2 (germline): LNHDA, SQIVND (reference sequence). Deletions cut 0 bases from V and 3 bases from J, with 11 bases between. The DNA for the CDR3 is TGTGCCAGTAGTATAGACCTCGATGGGGACACTGAAGCTTTCTTT. Its protein is CASSIDLDGDTEAFF.

The chain couples TRBV7-6 to TRBJ2-5; the match to TRBD2 covers 11 bases. This CDR3 region has 17 residues. Unmatched junction bases numbered 8, after V lost 0 bases and J lost 5 bases. Per the germline V gene, CDR1 is SGHVS and CDR2 is FNYEAQ. CDR3 in amino acids: CASSLAVAGGPGETQYF. The CDR3, as DNA: TGTGCCAGCAGCTTAGCGGTAGCGGGGGGGCCGGGGGAGACCCAGTACTTC. The whole variable domain, remainder taken from reference TRBV7-6 and TRBJ2-5, is GAGVSQSPRYKVTKRGQDVALRCDPISGHVSLYWYRQALGQGPEFLTYFNYEAQQDKSGLPNDRFSAERPEGSISTLTIQRTEQRDSAMYRCASSLAVAGGPGETQYFGPGTRLLVL.

The rearrangement uses TRBV11-2 and TRBJ1-5; D remains ambiguous. V lost 1 base to trimming and J lost 2 bases, with 9 bases between them. Looked up from germline, CDR1 is SGHAT and CDR2 is FQNNGV. The CDR3 is 15 residues long. The CDR3 is CASSLVSGGNQPQHF. CDR3 coding DNA: TGTGCCAGCAGCTTAGTTTCCGGGGGCAATCAGCCCCAGCATTTT.

This chain uses TRBV29-1 with TRBJ1-5; D remains ambiguous. This CDR3 has 12 amino acids. CDR1 SQVTM and CDR2 ANQGSEA come from the germline V gene. With 3 bases removed from V and 7 bases from J, the gap between germline ends came to 10 bases. CDR3 sequence reads: CSVDDGEQPQHF. The CDR3, as DNA: TGCAGCGTTGATGACGGGGAACAGCCCCAGCATTTT.

This chain uses TRBV2 with TRBJ2-3, with a tentative D call TRBD1 (6 bases). Germline loops: CDR1 SNHLY, CDR2 FYNNEI. V lost 5 bases and J lost 2, with 14 bases in between. The CDR3 totals 15 residues. The CDR3 protein is CASSPSGQTTDTQYF. The CDR3 nucleotides are TGTGCCAGCAGTCCATCGGGACAAACCACAGATACGCAGTATTTT.

CDR3 coding DNA: TGTGCCAGCAGTCGACAGGGGAGGGGCGCTGAAGCTTTCTTT. It encodes CASSRQGRGAEAFF. The chain is built from TRBV28 and TRBJ1-1; 8 bases are shared with TRBD1. V trimming: 5 bases; J trimming: 6 bases; junction bases outside the gene matches: 8. Germline values: CDR1 MDHEN, CDR2 SYDVKM. The CDR3 loop spans 14 amino acids.

This clone came up once. The chain links TRBV6-6 to TRBJ1-4; 11 nucleotides align to TRBD1. Germline V gene sequence: CDR1 MNHNY, CDR2 SVGAGI (reference sequence). This CDR3 region has 14 residues. The trim removed 6 bases at V and 7 bases at J, leaving 4 bases unmatched. The CDR3 spells CASRSGTGGEKLFF. The CDR3 DNA reads as TGTGCCAGCAGAAGCGGGACAGGGGGTGAAAAACTGTTTTTT.

This chain links TRBV4-2 with TRBJ2-7; 7 bases are shared with TRBD1. Germline CDR1 LGHNA, CDR2 YNFKEQ. This CDR3 is built from 16 residues. V trimming: 0 bases; J trimming: 3 bases; junction bases outside the gene matches: 8. CDR3 sequence (DNA): TGTGCCAGCAGCCAAGATTTGGGACAGAACCACTACGAGCAGTACTTC. It specifies CASSQDLGQNHYEQYF.

This clone was detected once. CDR3 nucleotides: TGTGCCAGCAGTTTGACTAGCGGGGGAGATAACATTCAGTACTTC. Translating gives CASSLTSGGDNIQYF. This chain links TRBV27 with TRBJ2-4, with 12 bases lining up with TRBD2. Germline CDR1 and CDR2: MNHEY and SMNVEV (reference sequence). CDR3 size: 15 residues. J gave up 7 bases and V 3 bases, and 4 bases lay outside the gene matches.